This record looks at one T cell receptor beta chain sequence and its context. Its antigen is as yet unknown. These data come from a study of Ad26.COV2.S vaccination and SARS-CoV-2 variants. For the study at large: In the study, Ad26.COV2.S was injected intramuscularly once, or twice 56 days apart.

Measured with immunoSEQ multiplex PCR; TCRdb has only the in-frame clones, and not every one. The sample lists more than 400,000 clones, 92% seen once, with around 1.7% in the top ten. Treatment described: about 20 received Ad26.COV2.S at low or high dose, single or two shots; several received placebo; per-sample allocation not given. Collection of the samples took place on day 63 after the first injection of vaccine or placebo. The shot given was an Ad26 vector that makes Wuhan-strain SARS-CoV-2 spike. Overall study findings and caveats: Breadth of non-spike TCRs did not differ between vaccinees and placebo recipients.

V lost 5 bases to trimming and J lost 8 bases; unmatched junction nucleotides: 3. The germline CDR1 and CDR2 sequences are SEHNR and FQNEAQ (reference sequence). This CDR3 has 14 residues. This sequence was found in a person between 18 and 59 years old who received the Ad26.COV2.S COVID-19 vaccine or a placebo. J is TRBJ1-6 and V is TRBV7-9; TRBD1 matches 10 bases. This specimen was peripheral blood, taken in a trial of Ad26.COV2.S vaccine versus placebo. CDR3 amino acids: CASSPGTGDSPLHF. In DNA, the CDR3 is TGTGCCAGCAGCCCCGGGACAGGGGATTCACCCCTCCACTTT.